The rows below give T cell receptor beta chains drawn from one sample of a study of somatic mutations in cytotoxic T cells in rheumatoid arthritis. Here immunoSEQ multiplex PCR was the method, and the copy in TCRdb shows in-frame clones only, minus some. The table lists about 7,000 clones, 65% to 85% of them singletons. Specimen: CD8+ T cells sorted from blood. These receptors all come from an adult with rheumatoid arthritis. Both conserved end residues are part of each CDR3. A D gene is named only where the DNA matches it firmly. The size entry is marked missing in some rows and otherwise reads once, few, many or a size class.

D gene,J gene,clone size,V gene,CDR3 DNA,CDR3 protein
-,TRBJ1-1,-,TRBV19,TGTGCCACCCAGACAGGATTTGACACTGAAGCTTTCTTT,CATQTGFDTEAFF
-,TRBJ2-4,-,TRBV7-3,TGTGCCAGCAGCCAAGGGGGCCTTAGAGGGGGGATTCAGTACTTC,CASSQGGLRGGIQYF
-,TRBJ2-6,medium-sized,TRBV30,TGTGCCTGTCAGGGTTCCTCTGGGGCCAACGTCCTGACTTTC,CACQGSSGANVLTF
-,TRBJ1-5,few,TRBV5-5,TGTGCCAGCAGCTTGGAGCGCAGGGGAAATCAGCCCCAGCATTTT,CASSLERRGNQPQHF
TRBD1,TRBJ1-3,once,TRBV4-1,TGCGCCAGCAGCCAAGGGGTCCAGGGGGGGAGAAACACCATATATTTT,CASSQGVQGGRNTIYF
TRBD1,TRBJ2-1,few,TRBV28,TGTGCCAGCAGTTTGAGGCAGGGGGCGCGATCTCATACCCTGGGGTACAATGAGCAGTTCTTC,CASSLRQGARSHTLGYNEQFF
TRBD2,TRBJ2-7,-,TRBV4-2,TGTGCCAGCAGCCAAGACCTAGCGGGGACCCCCTACGAGCAGTACTTC,CASSQDLAGTPYEQYF
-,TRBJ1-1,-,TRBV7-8,TGTGCCAGCAGCCCTCCCCTGGGGGGCACTGAAGCTTTCTTT,CASSPPLGGTEAFF
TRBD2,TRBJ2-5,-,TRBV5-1,TGCGCCAGCAGCTTGGAACTAGCGGGGGGGCCCAAGACCCAGTACTTC,CASSLELAGGPKTQYF
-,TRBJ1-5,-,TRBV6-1,TGTGCCAGCAGCGACTCACGGTGGGGCAATCAGCCCCAGCATTTT,CASSDSRWGNQPQHF
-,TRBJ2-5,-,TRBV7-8,TGTGCCAGCAGCCCATGGGAAGGGATTGAGACCCAGTACTTC,CASSPWEGIETQYF
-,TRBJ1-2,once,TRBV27,TGTGCCAGCAACGGACACGGGGCTGGGACCGGCTACACCTTC,CASNGHGAGTGYTF
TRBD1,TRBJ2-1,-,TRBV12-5,TGTGCTAGTGGTCCAGGGGGCCAGTTAAATGAGCAGTTCTTC,CASGPGGQLNEQFF
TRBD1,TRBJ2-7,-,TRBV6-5,TGTGCCAGCAGTCCCGGGACAGGGTCCTACGAGCAGTACTTC,CASSPGTGSYEQYF
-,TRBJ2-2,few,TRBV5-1,TGCGCCAGCAGCTTACCGATCAACGGGGAGCTGTTTTTT,CASSLPINGELFF
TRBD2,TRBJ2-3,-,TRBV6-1,TGTGCCAGCAGTGCGACTAGCGGGGGAACAGATACGCAGTATTTT,CASSATSGGTDTQYF
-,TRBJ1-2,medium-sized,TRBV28,TGTGCCAGCAGCCCATTTTTGAGGGGCTTTAACTATGGCTACACCTTC,CASSPFLRGFNYGYTF
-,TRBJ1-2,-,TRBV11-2,TGTGCCAGCAGCTTTTCCGTCTACACCTTC,CASSFSVYTF
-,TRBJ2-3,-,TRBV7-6,TGTGCCAGCAGCCCTTCTGCGGGAGATACGCAGTATTTT,CASSPSAGDTQYF
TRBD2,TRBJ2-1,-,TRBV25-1,TGTGCCACGGCAGTAGCGGGCTTCAGGATCAATGAGCAGTTCTTC,CATAVAGFRINEQFF
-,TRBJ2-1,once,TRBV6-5,TGTGCCAGCAGTTACCGGCCCCAAGTCGATGAGCAGTTCTTC,CASSYRPQVDEQFF
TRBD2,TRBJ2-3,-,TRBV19,TGTGCCAGTAGTATGGGTAGCGGGGGCCGGTATACGCAGTATTTT,CASSMGSGGRYTQYF
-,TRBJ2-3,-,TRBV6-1,TGTGCCAGCAGCCGGGAGACGGGGTCGGGGGATACGCAGTATTTT,CASSRETGSGDTQYF
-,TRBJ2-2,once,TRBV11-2,TGTGCCAGCAGCCGGTGGTCCGGGGAGCTGTTTTTT,CASSRWSGELFF
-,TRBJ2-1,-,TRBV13,TGTGCCAGCAGCTTAGGTACCGGGGCGGGATTTGAACAGTTCTTC,CASSLGTGAGFEQFF
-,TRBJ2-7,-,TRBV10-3,TGTGCCACCTCGACAGTCCAGCCAGTCTACGAGCAGTACTTC,CATSTVQPVYEQYF
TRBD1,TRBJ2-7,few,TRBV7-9,TGTGCCAGCAATCCCGGGCAGGGGGCCACCTACGAGCAGTACTTC,CASNPGQGATYEQYF
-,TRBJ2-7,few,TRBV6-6,TGTGCCAGCAGTTACTCGCGAGTAGGGGCCTACGAGCAGTACTTC,CASSYSRVGAYEQYF
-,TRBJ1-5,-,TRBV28,TGTGCCAGCAGTTCCTGGGGTAATCAGCCCCAGCATTTT,CASSSWGNQPQHF
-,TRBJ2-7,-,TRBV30,TGTGCCTGGGGATATGGGGGTCCCGAGCAGTACTTC,CAWGYGGPEQYF
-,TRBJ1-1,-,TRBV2,TGTGCCAGCACCCTAACAACTGAAGCTTTCTTT,CASTLTTEAFF
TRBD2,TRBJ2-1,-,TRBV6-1,TGTGCCATCTCCGGGACTAGCGGGGCCAATGAGCAGTTCTTC,CAISGTSGANEQFF
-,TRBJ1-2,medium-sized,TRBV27,TGTGCCAGCAGTTCAATTCAGGATTTTAATGGCTACACCTTC,CASSSIQDFNGYTF
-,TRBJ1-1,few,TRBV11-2,TGTGCCAGCAGCTATGGTGCGGGGTACGAAGCTTTCTTT,CASSYGAGYEAFF
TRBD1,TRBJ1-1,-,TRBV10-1,TGCGCCATTAATGAGGGGGCTGGGACTGAAGCTTTCTTT,CAINEGAGTEAFF
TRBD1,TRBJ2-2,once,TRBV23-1,TGCGCCAGCTCGGACAGGGACAGCACCGGGGAGCTGTTTTTT,CASSDRDSTGELFF
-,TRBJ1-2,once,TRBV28,TGTGCCAGCAGCCTGCCAGGGGCCGATATTAACTATGGCTACACCTTC,CASSLPGADINYGYTF
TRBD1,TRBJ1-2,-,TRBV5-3,TGTGCCAGAAGCTTTTTCCGGGGACAGAGATTACAGGGCTACACCTTC,CARSFFRGQRLQGYTF
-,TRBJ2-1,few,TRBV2,TGTGCCAGCAGTGTTCGGCAACTCTATGAGCAGTTCTTC,CASSVRQLYEQFF
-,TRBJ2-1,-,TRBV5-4,TGTGCCAGCAGCCCCCGACAGCGATACAACAATGAGCAGTTCTTC,CASSPRQRYNNEQFF
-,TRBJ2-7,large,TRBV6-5,TGTGCCAGCAGTTACGGACGGAAACCCTACGAGCAGTACTTC,CASSYGRKPYEQYF
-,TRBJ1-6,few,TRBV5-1,TGCGCCAGCAGCAGAGACCCCGGGGTGGGCAATTCACCCCTCCACTTT,CASSRDPGVGNSPLHF
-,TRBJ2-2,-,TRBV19,TGTGCCAGTAGTCTATACACCGGGGAGCTGTTTTTT,CASSLYTGELFF
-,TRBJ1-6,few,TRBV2,TGTGCCAGCAGTGAAACAGGGTTTTATAATTCACCCCTCCACTTT,CASSETGFYNSPLHF
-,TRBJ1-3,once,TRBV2,TGTGCCAGCAGTGGACAGTCTCTTAGCTCTGGAAACACCATATATTTT,CASSGQSLSSGNTIYF
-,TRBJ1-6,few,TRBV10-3,TGTGCCATCAGTGAGGGGGGGGGACGGAATTCACCCCTCCACTTT,CAISEGGGRNSPLHF
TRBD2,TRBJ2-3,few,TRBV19,TGTGCCAGTAGTATGGGGCTCGGGGGGGGAACTAGCACAGATACGCAGTATTTT,CASSMGLGGGTSTDTQYF
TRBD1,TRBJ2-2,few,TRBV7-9,TGTGCCAGCAGCTTAAGACAGGGGACCGGGGAGCTGTTTTTT,CASSLRQGTGELFF